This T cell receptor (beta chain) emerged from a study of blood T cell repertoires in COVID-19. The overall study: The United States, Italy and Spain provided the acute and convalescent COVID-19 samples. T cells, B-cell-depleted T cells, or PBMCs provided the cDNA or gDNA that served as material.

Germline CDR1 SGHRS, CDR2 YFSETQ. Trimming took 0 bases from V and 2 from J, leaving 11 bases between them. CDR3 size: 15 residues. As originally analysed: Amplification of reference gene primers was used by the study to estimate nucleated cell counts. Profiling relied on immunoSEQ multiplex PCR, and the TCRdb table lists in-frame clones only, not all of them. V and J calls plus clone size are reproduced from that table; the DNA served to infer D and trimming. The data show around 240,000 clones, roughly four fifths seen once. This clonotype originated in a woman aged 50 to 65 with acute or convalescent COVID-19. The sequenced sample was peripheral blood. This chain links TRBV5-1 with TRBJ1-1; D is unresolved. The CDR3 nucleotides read TGCGCCAGCAGCTTGGACGGCAGGCAAAACACTGAAGCTTTCTTT. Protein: CASSLDGRQNTEAFF. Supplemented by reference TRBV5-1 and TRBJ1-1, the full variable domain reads KAGVTQTPRYLIKTRGQQVTLSCSPISGHRSVSWYQQTPGQGLQFLFEYFSETQRNKGNFPGRFSGRQFSNSRSEMNVSTLELGDSALYLCASSLDGRQNTEAFFGQGTRLTVV.